The rows below give T cell receptor beta chains drawn from one sample of a study of T cell repertoires in cytomegalovirus infection. TCRdb processed the reads anew with MiXCR; each CDR3 protein has one entry. This table has hundreds of thousands of distinct CDR3 sequences, 25% to 40% appearing once. Sequencing was carried out using PBMCs. Receptor source: a human donor in good health (CMV status not recorded). Some clones in this sample may be carry-over from other donors' samples. The CDR3 runs from the conserved cysteine through the conserved F or W. The D gene is left open where the match is weak. The listing skips clone size in some rows; elsewhere it reads once, few, many or a size class.

clone_size d_call j_call v_call cdr3_nt cdr3_aa
many NA TRBJ1-5 TRBV6-1 TGTGCCAGCAGCTTCGGGAGGGTTCAACGCCAGCCCCAGCATTTT CASSFGRVQRQPQHF
NA NA TRBJ1-1 TRBV28 TGTGCCAGCAGTTTATCCCAAATAAGGTTGAACACTGAAGCTTTCTTT CASSLSQIRLNTEAFF
NA TRBD1 TRBJ2-1 TRBV7-8 TGTGCCAGCAGTCCTCATAACAGGGGCCGCGAGCAGTTCTTC CASSPHNRGREQFF
few NA TRBJ1-5 TRBV28 TGTGCCAGCAGTTTAAGAAGGTCAGGATTAAGCAATCAGCCCCAGCATTTT CASSLRRSGLSNQPQHF
NA NA TRBJ2-2 TRBV7-9 TGTGCCAGCAGCTTCACTCGAAACAGGGATTCGAACACCGGGGAGCTGTTTTTT CASSFTRNRDSNTGELFF
many TRBD1 TRBJ2-2 TRBV7-2 TGTGCCAGCAGCTCCCGGACAGGGGGCGTTAGTAGGAACACCGGGGAGCTGTTTTTT CASSSRTGGVSRNTGELFF
NA NA TRBJ1-4 TRBV7-2 TGTGCCAGCAGTCGGGCAACTAATGAAAAACTGTTTTTT CASSRATNEKLFF
NA NA TRBJ2-5 TRBV11-2 TGTACCAGCAGCTTAGTCGGACTTCTACCTTACCGAGAGACCCAGTACTTC CTSSLVGLLPYRETQYF
NA TRBD2 TRBJ2-5 TRBV20-1 TGCAGTGCTAGAATGGTTCGCGGGGGACTACAGCAAGAGACCCAGTACTTC CSARMVRGGLQQETQYF
few NA TRBJ2-5 TRBV11-2 TGTGCCAGCAGCTTAGGAATTGGGCTTAAAGAGACCCAGTACTTC CASSLGIGLKETQYF
many TRBD1 TRBJ1-5 TRBV7-6 TGTGCCAGCAGCTTAGGGTCGGACAGGGGCAATCAGCCCCAGCATTTT CASSLGSDRGNQPQHF
NA NA TRBJ2-7 TRBV18 TGTGCCAGCTCACCACCTGTCACCCCCTACGAGCAGTACTTC CASSPPVTPYEQYF
NA NA TRBJ2-5 TRBV12-3/TRBV12-4 TGTGCCAGCAGTCCAGGAGGGGGTCTTGAGGGGTCCCAGTACTTC CASSPGGGLEGSQYF
few TRBD1 TRBJ1-1 TRBV13 TGTGCCAGCAGCGGACAGGGGACGGACACTGAAGCTTTCTTT CASSGQGTDTEAFF
many NA TRBJ1-4 TRBV7-2 TGTGCCAGCAGCTTAAGCGGTGGGCAGGGGCCAAATGAAAAACTGTTTTTT CASSLSGGQGPNEKLFF
few TRBD2 TRBJ2-2 TRBV6-6 TGTGCCAGCAGTTACTCGAGACTAGCGGGGGGGTACACCGGGGAGCTGTTTTTT CASSYSRLAGGYTGELFF
few NA TRBJ1-6 TRBV28 TGTGCCAGCAGTTTCCGAAACGGCGCCCTCCACTTT CASSFRNGALHF
NA NA TRBJ1-5 TRBV20-1 TGCAGTGCTAGAGATCGGGGGGGGGGGCGCAGCAATCAGCCCCAGCATTTT CSARDRGGGRSNQPQHF
NA TRBD2 TRBJ2-1 TRBV28 TGTGCCAGTAACGCGGGGGGGGACTACAATGAGCAGTTCTTC CASNAGGDYNEQFF
few TRBD1 TRBJ1-5 TRBV12-3/TRBV12-4 TGTGCCAGCAGTTTTGGACAGGGGGCAGTTTTCGGCAATCAGCCCCAGCATTTT CASSFGQGAVFGNQPQHF
NA TRBD1 TRBJ1-5 TRBV12-3/TRBV12-4 TGTGCCAGCAGCCATAAACGACAGGGGAGATATAGCAATCAGCCCCAGCATTTT CASSHKRQGRYSNQPQHF
NA NA TRBJ2-5 TRBV7-9 TGTGCCAGCAGCTCCCGGGTGTTGGAGACCCAGTACTTC CASSSRVLETQYF
many NA TRBJ1-6 TRBV6-1 TGTGCCAGCAGTGAATGGGGGAACTATAATTCACCCCTCCACTTT CASSEWGNYNSPLHF
few NA TRBJ1-2 TRBV7-9 TGTGCCAGCGCTCCTGTTCTAGGGGGTACGAACTATGGCTACACCTTC CASAPVLGGTNYGYTF
NA TRBD1 TRBJ1-5 TRBV5-6 TGTGCCAGCAGCTTGAGGGACAGGGCTCTTAGCAATCAGCCCCAGCATTTT CASSLRDRALSNQPQHF
many TRBD1 TRBJ2-2 TRBV11-2 TGTGCCAGCAGCTTACTGACAGGGGGTTCGTCCGGGGAGCTGTTTTTT CASSLLTGGSSGELFF
NA TRBD1 TRBJ2-7 TRBV5-6 TGTGCCAGCAGCTTGGGGGGACAGCTACCCTACGAGCAGTACTTC CASSLGGQLPYEQYF